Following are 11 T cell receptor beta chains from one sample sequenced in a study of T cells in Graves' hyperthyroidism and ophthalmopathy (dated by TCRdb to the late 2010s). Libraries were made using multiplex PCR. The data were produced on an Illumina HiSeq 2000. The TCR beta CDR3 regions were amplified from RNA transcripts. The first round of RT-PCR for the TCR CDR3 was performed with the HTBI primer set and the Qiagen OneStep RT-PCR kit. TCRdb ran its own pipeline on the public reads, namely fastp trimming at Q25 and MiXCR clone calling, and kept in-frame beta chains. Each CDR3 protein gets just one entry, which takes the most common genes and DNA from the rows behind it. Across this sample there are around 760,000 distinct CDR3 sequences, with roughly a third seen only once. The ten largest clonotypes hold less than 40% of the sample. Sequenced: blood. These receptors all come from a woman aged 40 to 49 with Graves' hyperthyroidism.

This CDR3 is CAISEARDNTEAFF. Here the CDR3 DNA reads TGTGCCATCAGTGAGGCCAGAGATAACACTGAAGCTTTCTTT. This chain joins TRBV10-3 and TRBJ1-1; D gene ambiguous. This CDR3 is built from 14 residues. The germline gives CDR1 ENHRY, CDR2 SYGVKD. V lost 2 bases to trimming and J lost 2 bases, with 9 bases between them.

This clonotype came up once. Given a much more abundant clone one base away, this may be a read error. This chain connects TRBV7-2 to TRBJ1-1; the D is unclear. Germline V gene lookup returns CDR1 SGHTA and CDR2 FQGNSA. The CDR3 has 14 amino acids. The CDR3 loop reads CASSPRNDLTEASF. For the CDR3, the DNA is TGTGCCAGCAGCCCCCGGAACGATCTCACTGAAGCTTCCTTT.

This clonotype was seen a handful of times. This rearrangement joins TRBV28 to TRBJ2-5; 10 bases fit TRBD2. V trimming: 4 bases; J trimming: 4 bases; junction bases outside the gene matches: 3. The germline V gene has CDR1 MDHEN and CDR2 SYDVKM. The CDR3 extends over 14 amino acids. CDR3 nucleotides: TGTGCCAGCAGTTCTAGCGGGAGCTCAGAGACCCAGTACTTC. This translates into CASSSSGSSETQYF.

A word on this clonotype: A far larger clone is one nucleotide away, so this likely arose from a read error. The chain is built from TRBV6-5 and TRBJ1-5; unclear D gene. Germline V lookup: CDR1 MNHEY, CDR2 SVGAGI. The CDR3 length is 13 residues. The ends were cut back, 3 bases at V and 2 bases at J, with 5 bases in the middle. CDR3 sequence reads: CASSYSCNQPQHF. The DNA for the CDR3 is TGTGCCAGCAGTTATAGTTGCAATCAGCCCCAGCATTTT.

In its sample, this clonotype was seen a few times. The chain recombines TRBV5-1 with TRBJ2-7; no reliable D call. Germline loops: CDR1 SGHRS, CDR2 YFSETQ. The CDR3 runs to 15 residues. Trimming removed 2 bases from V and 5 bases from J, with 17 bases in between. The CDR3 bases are TGCGCCAGCAGCTTATCCTTGGGTATGATCAACGAGCAGTACTTC. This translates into CASSLSLGMINEQYF.

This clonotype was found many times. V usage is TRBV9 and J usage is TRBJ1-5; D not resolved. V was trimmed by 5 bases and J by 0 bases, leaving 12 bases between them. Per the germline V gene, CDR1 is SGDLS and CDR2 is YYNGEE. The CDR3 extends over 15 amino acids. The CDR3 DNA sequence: TGTGCCAGCAGTAAGACGGAGTATAGCAATCAGCCCCAGCATTTT. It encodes CASSKTEYSNQPQHF.

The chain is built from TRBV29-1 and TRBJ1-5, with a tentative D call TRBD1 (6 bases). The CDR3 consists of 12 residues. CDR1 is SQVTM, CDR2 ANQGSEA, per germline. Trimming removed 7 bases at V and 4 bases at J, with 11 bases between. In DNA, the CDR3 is TGCAGCGGGGGGGGGGCAAATCAGCCCCAGCATTTT. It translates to CSGGGANQPQHF.

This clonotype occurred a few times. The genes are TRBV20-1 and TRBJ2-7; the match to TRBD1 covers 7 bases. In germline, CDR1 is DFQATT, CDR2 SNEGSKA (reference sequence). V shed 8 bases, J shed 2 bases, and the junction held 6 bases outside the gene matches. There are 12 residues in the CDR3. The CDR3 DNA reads TGCAGTCACTCGGGACAGACCTACGAGCAGTACTTC. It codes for CSHSGQTYEQYF.

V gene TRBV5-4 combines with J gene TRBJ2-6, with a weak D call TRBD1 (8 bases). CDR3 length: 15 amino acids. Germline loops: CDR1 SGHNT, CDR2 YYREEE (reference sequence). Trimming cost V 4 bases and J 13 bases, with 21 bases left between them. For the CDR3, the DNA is TGTGCCAGCAGCAAACAGGGGGAGGGCCCCAGGGTCCTGACTTTC. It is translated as CASSKQGEGPRVLTF.

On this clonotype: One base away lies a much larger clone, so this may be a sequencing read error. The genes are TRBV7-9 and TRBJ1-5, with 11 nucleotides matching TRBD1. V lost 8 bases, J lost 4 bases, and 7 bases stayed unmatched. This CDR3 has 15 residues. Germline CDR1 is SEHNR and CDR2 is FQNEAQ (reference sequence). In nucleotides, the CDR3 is TGTGCCAGCGGCATAGGACAGGGGGCGAATCAGCCCCAGCATTTT. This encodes CASGIGQGANQPQHF.

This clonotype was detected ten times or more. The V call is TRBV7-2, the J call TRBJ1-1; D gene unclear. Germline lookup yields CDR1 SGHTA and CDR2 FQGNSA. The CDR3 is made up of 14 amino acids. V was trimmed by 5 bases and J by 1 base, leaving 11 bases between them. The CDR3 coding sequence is TGTGCCAGCAGCGAGATGTCCGCGAACACTGAAGCTTTCTTT. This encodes CASSEMSANTEAFF.